This TCR beta chain was retrieved from a study of T cells in localized non-small cell lung cancer. Germline assignment: CDR1 MRHNA and CDR2 SNTAGT. CDR3 length: 14 amino acids. Trimming cost V 5 bases and J 11 bases; bases outside gene matches: 13. Generated by immunoSEQ multiplex PCR, the TCRdb table keeps only in-frame clones and is missing some. The data show about 24,000 clones, about 86% seen once. The sequence derives from an older male donor with stage II squamous cell lung carcinoma. This rearrangement joins TRBV6-4 to TRBJ1-2, with TRBD1 matching over 8 bases. Material: peripheral blood, obtained before any cancer treatment. The CDR3 protein is CASSPKGTGGKYTF. CDR3 sequence (DNA): TGTGCCAGCAGTCCAAAAGGGACAGGCGGGAAATACACCTTC.